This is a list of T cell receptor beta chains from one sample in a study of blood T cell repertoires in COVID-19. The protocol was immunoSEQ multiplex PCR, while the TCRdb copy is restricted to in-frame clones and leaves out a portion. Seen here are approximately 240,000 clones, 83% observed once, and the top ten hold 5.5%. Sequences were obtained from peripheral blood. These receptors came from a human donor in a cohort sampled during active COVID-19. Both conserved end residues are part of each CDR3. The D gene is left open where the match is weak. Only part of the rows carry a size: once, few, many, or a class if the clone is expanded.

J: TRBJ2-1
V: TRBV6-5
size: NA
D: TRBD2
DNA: TGTGCCAGCGGTAGTAGCGGGGGGCGGGATGAGCAGTTCTTC
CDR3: CASGSSGGRDEQFF

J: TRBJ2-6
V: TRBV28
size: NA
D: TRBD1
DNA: TGTGCCAGTGGGACAGGGGTCTCTGGGGCCAACGTCCTGACTTTC
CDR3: CASGTGVSGANVLTF

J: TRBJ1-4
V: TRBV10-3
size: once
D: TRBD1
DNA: TGTGCCACCGCGGACAGGATTAATGAAAAACTGTTTTTT
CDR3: CATADRINEKLFF

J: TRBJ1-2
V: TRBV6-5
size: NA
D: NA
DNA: TGTGCCAGCAGTTACAAGGCCGGACAGTCGAAATTAGACACCTTC
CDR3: CASSYKAGQSKLDTF

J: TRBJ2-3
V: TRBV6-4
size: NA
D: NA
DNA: TGTGCCAGCAGTGAAGGCGGGGCTAGCACAGATACGCAGTATTTT
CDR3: CASSEGGASTDTQYF

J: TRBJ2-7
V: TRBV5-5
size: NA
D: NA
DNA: TGTGCCAGCAGCTTGAGTAGCGAGCAGTACTTC
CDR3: CASSLSSEQYF

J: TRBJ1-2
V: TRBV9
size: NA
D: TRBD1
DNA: TGTGCCAGCAGCGGGGCCGACAGGGGAATGAGCTACACCTTC
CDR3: CASSGADRGMSYTF

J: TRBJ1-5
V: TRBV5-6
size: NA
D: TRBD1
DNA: TGTGCCAGCAGCTTCAACAGGGGAATCCAGCCCCAGCATTTT
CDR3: CASSFNRGIQPQHF

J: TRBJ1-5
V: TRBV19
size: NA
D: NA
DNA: TGTGCCAGTAGTATCCCTCCAGTTTATAGCAATCAGCCCCAGCATTTT
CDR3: CASSIPPVYSNQPQHF

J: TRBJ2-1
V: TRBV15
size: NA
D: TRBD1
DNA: TGTGCCACCAGCAGAGAAGGGGGCGATGAGCAGTTCTTC
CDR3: CATSREGGDEQFF

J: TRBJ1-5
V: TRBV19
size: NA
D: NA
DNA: TGTGCCAGTACGGGGGGGGCTAATCAGCCCCAGCATTTT
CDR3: CASTGGANQPQHF

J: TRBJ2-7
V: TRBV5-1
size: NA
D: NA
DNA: TGCGCCAGCAGCCCCCGGGCTAGCCCCTACGAGCAGTACTTC
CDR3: CASSPRASPYEQYF

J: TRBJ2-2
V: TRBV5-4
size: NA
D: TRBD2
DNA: TGTGCCAGCAGCTTAGCGGGAGCTGTCGGGGAGCTGTTTTTT
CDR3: CASSLAGAVGELFF

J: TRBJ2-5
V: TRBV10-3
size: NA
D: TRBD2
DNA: TGTGCCATCAGGGGGACTAGCCAGGAGACCCAGTACTTC
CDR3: CAIRGTSQETQYF

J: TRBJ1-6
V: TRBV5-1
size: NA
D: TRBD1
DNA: TGCGCCAGCAGCTTGGGAACCGGGACAGGGAATTCCTATAATTCACCCCTCCACTTT
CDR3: CASSLGTGTGNSYNSPLHF

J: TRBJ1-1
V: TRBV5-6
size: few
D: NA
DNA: TGTGCCAGCAGCTTGGGGACAGTAATTGAAGCTTTCTTT
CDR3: CASSLGTVIEAFF

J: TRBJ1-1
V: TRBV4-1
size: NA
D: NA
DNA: TGCGCCAGCAGCCAAGAAGGGGTAGATAGTGGCACTGAAGCTTTCTTT
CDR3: CASSQEGVDSGTEAFF

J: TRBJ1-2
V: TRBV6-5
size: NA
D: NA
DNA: TGTGCCAGCAGTCCAAGGGCGGGGGAGATGAGCGGCTACACCTTC
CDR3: CASSPRAGEMSGYTF

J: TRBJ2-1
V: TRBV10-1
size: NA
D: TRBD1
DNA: TGCGCCAGCAGCGGACAGGGGGCTATCAATGAGCAGTTCTTC
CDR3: CASSGQGAINEQFF

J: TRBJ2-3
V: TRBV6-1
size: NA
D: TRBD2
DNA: TGTGCCAGCAGTGATCCGGGACTAGTGCGTCCCGATACGCAGTATTTT
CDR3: CASSDPGLVRPDTQYF

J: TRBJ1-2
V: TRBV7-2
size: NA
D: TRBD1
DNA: TGTGCCAGCAGGTTCACAGGGGGCCGATTTAACTATGGCTACACCTTC
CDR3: CASRFTGGRFNYGYTF

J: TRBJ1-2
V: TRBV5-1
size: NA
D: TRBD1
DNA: TGCGCCAGCAGCTTGGTACAGGGGATCAACTATGGCTACACCTTC
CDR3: CASSLVQGINYGYTF

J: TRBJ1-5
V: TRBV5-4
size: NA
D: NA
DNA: TGTGCCAGCAGCTTGTATCAGGCTAGCAATCAGCCCCAGCATTTT
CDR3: CASSLYQASNQPQHF

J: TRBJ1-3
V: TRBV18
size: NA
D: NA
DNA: TGTGCCAGCTCACCACCGGTCAGGGGAAACACCATATATTTT
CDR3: CASSPPVRGNTIYF

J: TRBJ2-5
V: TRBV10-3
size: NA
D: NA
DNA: TGTGCCATCAGTAAACGAGCGGACCAAGAGACCCAGTACTTC
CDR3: CAISKRADQETQYF

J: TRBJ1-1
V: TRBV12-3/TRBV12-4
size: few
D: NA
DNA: TGTGCCAGCAGCCCACAGGGCTTCACTGAAGCTTTCTTT
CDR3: CASSPQGFTEAFF

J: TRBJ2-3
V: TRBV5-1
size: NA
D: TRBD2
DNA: TGCGCCAGCCGAGAGCGGGGGGCCCGCACAGATACGCAGTATTTT
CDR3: CASRERGARTDTQYF

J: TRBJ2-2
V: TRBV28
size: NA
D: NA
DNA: TGTGCCAGCATGGGGACATACACCGGGGAGCTGTTTTTT
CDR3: CASMGTYTGELFF

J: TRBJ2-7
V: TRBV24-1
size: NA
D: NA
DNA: TGTGCCACCACAGGGGACGAGCAGTACTTC
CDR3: CATTGDEQYF

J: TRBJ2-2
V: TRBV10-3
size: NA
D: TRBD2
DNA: TGTGCCATCAGTGGGGCGGGAGACACCGGGGAGCTGTTTTTT
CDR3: CAISGAGDTGELFF

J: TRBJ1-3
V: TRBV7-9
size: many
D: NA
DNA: TGTGCCAGCAGCTTCCTCGGTAGGGGAACTGGAAACACCATATATTTT
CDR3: CASSFLGRGTGNTIYF